Each of the 3 T cell receptor beta chains below was sequenced from the same sample in a study of regulatory T cells in long-lasting Graves disease. CDR3-region Arm-PCR and iRepertoire HTBI primers produced the TCR beta libraries. TCRdb re-analysed the multiplex PCR reads in MiXCR, keeping a single row per CDR3 protein. The profile covers approximately 440,000 distinct CDR3 sequences, with under 20% appearing a single time and 9% to 15% taken by the ten largest. Regarding time point: newly diagnosed GD, antithyroid drugs for less than 3 months. PBMC RNA was the source of the TCR library. The same data also contributed to another study, on T cells in Graves' hyperthyroidism and ophthalmopathy.

This specimen was peripheral blood mononuclear cells (PBMCs), taken at new diagnosis, from a patient treated with antithyroid drugs. The receptors shown here come from a man aged 35 to 55 with Graves disease.

This clonotype has a handful of counts. The V gene is TRBV4-1, the J gene TRBJ2-5; 10 positions agree with TRBD2. V was clipped by 0 bases and J by 5 bases; unmatched bases: 9. The CDR3 consists of 17 residues. Germline loops: CDR1 MGHRA, CDR2 YSYEKL. The DNA of the CDR3 is TGCGCCAGCAGCCAAGATCAGGCTAGCGGGAGCCGGGAGACCCAGTACTTC. Translation gives CASSQDQASGSRETQYF.

To note about this clonotype: The missing conserved phenylalanine or tryptophan at the end of this CDR3 makes a read error likely. The rearrangement joins TRBV12-3 or TRBV12-4 to TRBJ2-1, with a weak D call TRBD2 (6 bases). CDR3 size: 15 residues. Trimming removed 5 bases from V and 4 bases from J, with 15 bases in between. The CDR3 DNA is TGTGCCAGCAGTCGACGGGACTGGAAATACAATGAGCAGTTCCTC. Its protein product is CASSRRDWKYNEQFL.

This clonotype was observed at least ten times. This chain uses TRBV19 with TRBJ2-7, with 10 nucleotides matching TRBD1. J was trimmed by 5 bases and V by 5 bases; bases with no gene match: 12. CDR3 size: 16 residues. In germline, CDR1 is LNHDA, CDR2 SQIVND (reference sequence). The CDR3 DNA is TGTGCCAGTAGTGTCTTACCGGGACAGGGGTCTAACGAGCAGTACTTC. Translation gives CASSVLPGQGSNEQYF.